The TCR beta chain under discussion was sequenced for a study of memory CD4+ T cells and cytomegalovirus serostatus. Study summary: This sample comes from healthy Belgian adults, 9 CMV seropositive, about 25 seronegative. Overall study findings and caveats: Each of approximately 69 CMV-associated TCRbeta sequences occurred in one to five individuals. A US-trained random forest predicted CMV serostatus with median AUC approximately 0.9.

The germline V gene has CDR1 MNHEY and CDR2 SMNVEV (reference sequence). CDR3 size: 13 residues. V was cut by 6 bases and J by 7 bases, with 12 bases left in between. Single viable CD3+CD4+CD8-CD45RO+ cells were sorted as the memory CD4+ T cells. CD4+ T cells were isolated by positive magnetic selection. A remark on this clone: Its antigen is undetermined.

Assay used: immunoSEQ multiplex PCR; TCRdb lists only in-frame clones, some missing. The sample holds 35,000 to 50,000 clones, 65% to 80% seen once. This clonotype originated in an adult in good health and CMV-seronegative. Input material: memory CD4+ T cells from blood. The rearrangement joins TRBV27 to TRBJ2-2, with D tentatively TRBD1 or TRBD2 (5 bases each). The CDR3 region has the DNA TGTGCCAGCAGACTCTCGGGGCGCGGGGAGCTGTTTTTT. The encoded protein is CASRLSGRGELFF.